Following are 23 T cell receptor beta chains from one sample sequenced in a study of T cells after yellow fever vaccination. TCRdb processed the 5' RACE reads anew with MiXCR; each CDR3 protein has one entry. The sample contains 500,000 to 700,000 distinct CDR3 sequences, approximately 21% of which appear only once. Material: PBMCs, obtained 15 days after the yellow fever booster vaccination. These receptors were collected from a man aged 30 to 39 who received the YFV17D yellow fever vaccine.

This clonotype was counted only a few times. J is TRBJ2-3 and V is TRBV6-2 or TRBV6-3, with a tentative D call TRBD2 (5 bases). The ends were cut back, 6 bases at V and 1 base at J, with 8 bases in the middle. Germline V gene sequence: CDR1 MNHEY, CDR2 SVGEGT. This CDR3 contains 13 residues. The CDR3 DNA follows: TGTGCCAGCAGGGAGGTGGGCACAGATACGCAGTATTTT. Translating it yields CASREVGTDTQYF.

The rearrangement uses TRBV12-3 or TRBV12-4 and TRBJ2-7, with D possibly matching TRBD1 (5 bases). The CDR3 length is 14 residues. V was shortened by 6 bases and J by 4 bases, with 16 bases between the two germline ends. The CDR3 here is CASSLSDIVYEQYF. CDR3 bases: TGTGCCAGCAGCCTGTCGGACATAGTTTACGAGCAGTACTTC.

The rearrangement links TRBV24-1 to TRBJ2-1; TRBD2 matches at 10 bases. The CDR3 consists of 20 residues. J was trimmed by 0 bases and V by 2 bases; bases with no gene match: 12. Germline loops: CDR1 KGHDR, CDR2 SFDVKD. Written as DNA, the CDR3 is TGTGCCACCAGTGATTCGGGTGTAGTAGCGGGAGGTAACTCCTACAATGAGCAGTTCTTC. Encoded protein: CATSDSGVVAGGNSYNEQFF.

V usage is TRBV15 and J usage is TRBJ2-1; D call uncertain. Trimming pared 1 base from V and 7 bases from J, leaving 11 bases between. The germline V gene encodes CDR1 LNHNV and CDR2 YYDKDF (reference sequence). The CDR3 extends over 14 amino acids. The CDR3 spells CATSRGLSKNEQFF. In DNA, the CDR3 is TGTGCCACCAGCAGAGGATTAAGCAAAAATGAGCAGTTCTTC.

This clonotype turned up a few times. V usage is TRBV6-5 and J usage is TRBJ2-7; D perhaps matches TRBD1 (6 bases). This CDR3 has 12 residues. Trimming left V 8 bases short and J 4 bases short, with 12 bases between. Germline CDR1 reads MNHEY; CDR2 reads SVGAGI. CDR3 in amino acids: CASQADRYEQYF. As DNA, the CDR3 is TGTGCCAGCCAGGCGGACAGATACGAGCAGTACTTC.

This clonotype has more than one count but fewer than ten. This rearrangement joins TRBV19 to TRBJ1-1; D is ambiguous. Trimming pared 3 bases from V and 7 bases from J, leaving 15 bases between. The CDR3 length is 14 residues. Germline V CDR1 and CDR2: LNHDA, SQIVND (reference sequence). In nucleotides, the CDR3 is TGTGCCAGTAGTATCATAACGCGGACGGATGAAGCTTTCTTT. Translated: CASSIITRTDEAFF.

The chain is built from TRBV7-2 and TRBJ2-7; D call uncertain. The CDR3 runs 13 residues. CDR1 is SGHTA and CDR2 is FQGNSA in the germline V gene. The V gene lost 0 bases and the J gene lost 4 bases, with 7 bases spanning the gap. The CDR3 coding sequence is TGTGCCAGCAGCTTAGCGCAGATTTACGAGCAGTACTTC. This sequence encodes CASSLAQIYEQYF.

This clonotype was observed a few times. This chain connects TRBV20-1 to TRBJ2-7; D gene uncertain. V was cut by 6 bases and J by 2 bases, with 17 bases left in between. The CDR3 loop spans 14 amino acids. CDR1 and CDR2 from the germline V gene are DFQATT and SNEGSKA (reference sequence). The DNA of the CDR3 is TGCAGTGCCACCAAGGAGCCGGCGACCTACGAGCAGTACTTC. Amino acid sequence: CSATKEPATYEQYF.

The J gene is TRBJ1-5, the V gene TRBV28; unclear D gene. Germline assignment: CDR1 MDHEN and CDR2 SYDVKM. The CDR3 contains 12 residues. Between the trimmed V and J ends, which lost 2 bases and 9 bases, there was a span of 8 bases. In DNA, the CDR3 is TGTGCCAGCAGTTTACTTCGGGGGCCCCAGCATTTT. It yields the protein CASSLLRGPQHF. The variable domain in full, with the rest retrieved from reference TRBV28 and TRBJ1-5, is DVKVTQSSRYLVKRTGEKVFLECVQDMDHENMFWYRQDPGLGLRLIYFSYDVKMKEKGDIPEGYSVSREKKERFSLILESASTNQTSMYLCASSLLRGPQHFGDGTRLSIL.

This rearrangement joins TRBV7-2 to TRBJ2-1; D perhaps matches TRBD2 (6 bases). Germline lookup yields CDR1 SGHTA and CDR2 FQGNSA. The CDR3 contains 17 residues. Trimming cost V 2 bases and J 6 bases, with 20 bases left between them. Written as DNA, the CDR3 is TGTGCCAGCAGCTTATTTGAAGGGGACTTGAACTTCAATGAGCAGTTCTTC. Its translation is CASSLFEGDLNFNEQFF.

V and J are TRBV6-2 or TRBV6-3 and TRBJ2-2; 10 bases map to TRBD2. This CDR3 is 17 amino acids long. With 2 bases clipped from V and 5 bases from J, the junction kept 8 bases outside the gene matches. Germline V gene sequence: CDR1 MNHEY, CDR2 SVGEGT. CDR3 region: CASSYASSGSATGELFF. CDR3 nucleotides: TGTGCCAGCAGTTACGCGTCTAGCGGGAGCGCGACCGGGGAGCTGTTTTTT.

This clonotype was picked up a small number of times. The CDR3 here is CASSLDLTSGANVLTF. The CDR3 coding sequence is TGTGCCAGCAGCTTAGACCTGACCTCTGGGGCCAACGTCCTGACTTTC. The chain joins TRBV5-6 to TRBJ2-6; D remains unclear. V gave up 2 bases and J gave up 0 bases, with 9 bases separating them. CDR1 and CDR2 (germline): SGHDT, YYEEEE. CDR3 length equals 16 residues.

This chain uses TRBV12-3 or TRBV12-4 with TRBJ1-1; no firm D call. CDR3 length: 13 amino acids. Trimming pared 6 bases from V and 3 bases from J, leaving 11 bases between. CDR3 in DNA: TGTGCCAGCAGGTTTTCTCCTTACACTGAAGCTTTCTTT. Protein: CASRFSPYTEAFF.

In this sample, this clonotype turned up a few times. The J gene is TRBJ2-7, the V gene TRBV2; 9 bases are shared with TRBD2. This CDR3 is built from 14 residues. V shed 4 bases, J shed 6 bases, and the junction held 7 bases outside the gene matches. Germline CDR1 SNHLY, CDR2 FYNNEI. The CDR3 protein is CASSGPLAGLEQYF. CDR3 in DNA: TGTGCCAGCAGTGGGCCCCTAGCGGGGCTCGAGCAGTACTTC.

The chain uses TRBV27 and TRBJ1-5; D is possibly TRBD1 (5 bases). CDR1 and CDR2 (germline): MNHEY, SMNVEV (reference sequence). The CDR3 covers 13 residues. Deletions cut 3 bases from V and 9 bases from J, with 12 bases between. The CDR3 spells CASSLEGLGPQHF. In DNA form, the CDR3 reads TGTGCCAGCAGTTTGGAGGGGCTGGGGCCCCAGCATTTT.

This clonotype has a handful of counts. This chain connects TRBV12-5 to TRBJ2-7; tentative D call: TRBD1 (6 bases). Germline CDR1 and CDR2: LGHNT and FRNRAP. Deletions cut 8 bases from V and 5 bases from J, with 16 bases between. The CDR3 runs to 13 residues. The CDR3 loop is CASHSGTYDEQYF. Here the CDR3 DNA reads TGTGCTAGTCATTCCGGGACATATGACGAGCAGTACTTC.

Here the CDR3 reads CSARGGGMGYEQYF. The CDR3 region has the DNA TGCAGTGCTAGGGGAGGGGGAATGGGATACGAGCAGTACTTC. The chain uses TRBV20-1 and TRBJ2-7; D is perhaps TRBD2 (7 bases). Germline V CDR1 and CDR2: DFQATT, SNEGSKA (reference sequence). Trimming left V 3 bases short and J 4 bases short, with 16 bases between. The CDR3 is made up of 14 amino acids.

J is TRBJ2-6 and V is TRBV10-3; D might be TRBD1 or TRBD2, each matching 6 bases. Germline values: CDR1 ENHRY, CDR2 SYGVKD. The CDR3 is 15 residues long. V lost 2 bases to trimming and J lost 4 bases, with 9 bases between them. The CDR3: CAISEGGPGANVLTF. The CDR3 bases are TGTGCCATCAGTGAGGGGGGGCCCGGGGCCAACGTCCTGACTTTC.

The sample holds a few counts of this clonotype. The chain has TRBV10-3 and TRBJ2-7; 9 nucleotides line up with TRBD1. The CDR3 length is 14 residues. The V and J ends lost 6 bases and 2 bases, in that order; junction bases with no gene match: 5. CDR1 is ENHRY and CDR2 is SYGVKD in the germline V gene. The CDR3 DNA sequence: TGTGCCATCAGGGGACAGGGAGGGACCTACGAGCAGTACTTC. Translated: CAIRGQGGTYEQYF.

The chain recombines TRBV5-1 with TRBJ2-1, with D perhaps TRBD1 (5 bases). Germline-derived CDR1 and CDR2 are SGHRS and YFSETQ. The CDR3 contains 19 residues. V lost 5 bases, J lost 0 bases, and 24 bases lay in between. This CDR3 reads CASSYIQGVGRSSYNEQFF. The CDR3 bases are TGCGCCAGCAGTTATATCCAGGGCGTGGGTCGGAGCTCCTACAATGAGCAGTTCTTC.

This chain links TRBV9 with TRBJ2-4; TRBD1 is a possible D gene (6 bases). Trimming pared 4 bases from V and 0 bases from J, leaving 17 bases between. Looked up from germline, CDR1 is SGDLS and CDR2 is YYNGEE. The CDR3 runs to 17 residues. The CDR3: CASSPQGRALAKNIQYF. The CDR3, as DNA: TGTGCCAGCAGCCCCCAGGGGCGAGCTCTAGCCAAAAACATTCAGTACTTC.

This chain joins TRBV11-2 and TRBJ2-1; 13 positions match TRBD2. CDR1 SGHAT and CDR2 FQNNGV come from the germline V gene. The CDR3 loop spans 16 amino acids. Germline trimming cut 5 bases from V and 8 bases from J; bases unmatched to any gene: 9. Written as DNA, the CDR3 is TGTGCCAGCAGCATTCGAGGACTAGCGGGAGTAGATGAGCAGTTCTTC. Its translation is CASSIRGLAGVDEQFF.

The chain carries TRBV20-1 and TRBJ2-1; D is unresolved. The length of the CDR3 is 12 residues. Looked up from germline, CDR1 is DFQATT and CDR2 is SNEGSKA (reference sequence). Deletions cut 2 bases from V and 8 bases from J, with 10 bases between. Here the CDR3 reads CSARQDWDEQFF. CDR3 in DNA: TGCAGTGCTAGACAAGACTGGGATGAGCAGTTCTTC.